This T cell receptor (beta chain) emerged from a study of blood T cells in healthy people across ages. Next came a second PCR, run for about 7 to 12 cycles, which used a sample-barcoded 5' primer along with a J-beta primer mix. MiXCR was run by TCRdb on the 5' RACE reads, yielding one entry per CDR3 protein. The repertoire consists of some 730,000 distinct CDR3 sequences, with 22% occurring once and the leading ten covering less than 25%. As to this clonotype: A read error may account for a junction end that differs from germline.

The CDR3 length is 14 residues. CDR1 and CDR2 from the germline V gene are DFQATT and SNEGSKA (reference sequence). Sequencing input: blood. V gene TRBV20-1 combines with J gene TRBJ1-1; perhaps TRBD1 as D (6 bases). The sequence was obtained from an older man in good health. CDR3 coding DNA: TGCAGTGCGAGACCAGGGGCGCGTAACACTGACGCTTTCTTT. This sequence encodes CSARPGARNTDAFF.